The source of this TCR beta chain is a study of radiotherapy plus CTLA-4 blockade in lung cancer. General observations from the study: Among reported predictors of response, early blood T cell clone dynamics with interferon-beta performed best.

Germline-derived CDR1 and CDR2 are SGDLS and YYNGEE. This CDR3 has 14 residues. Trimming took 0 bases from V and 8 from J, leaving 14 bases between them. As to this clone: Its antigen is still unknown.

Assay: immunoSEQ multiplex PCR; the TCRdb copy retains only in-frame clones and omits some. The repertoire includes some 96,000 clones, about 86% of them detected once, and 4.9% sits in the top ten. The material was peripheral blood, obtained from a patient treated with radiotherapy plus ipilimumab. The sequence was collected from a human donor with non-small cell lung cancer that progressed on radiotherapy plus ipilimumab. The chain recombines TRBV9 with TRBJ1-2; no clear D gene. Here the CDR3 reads CASSVADQPTGYTF. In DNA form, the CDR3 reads TGTGCCAGCAGCGTAGCCGACCAACCGACGGGCTACACCTTC.